This T cell receptor beta chain was captured in a study of T cell changes during pregnancy in multiple sclerosis. V dropped 2 bases and J dropped 1; count of bases not matched to a gene: 12. The CDR3 sequence is 17 residues long. Germline loops: CDR1 GTSNPN, CDR2 SVGIG (reference sequence). Libraries were prepared by immunoSEQ multiplex PCR; TCRdb keeps only in-frame clonotypes and omits some of them. The data contain about 39,000 clones, around 90% of them seen just once; the ten biggest clones take up roughly 0.38%. The gene calls are TRBV30 and TRBJ2-7, with 9 bases fitting TRBD2. The sample here was CD4+ T cells from peripheral blood mononuclear cells, taken in the third trimester of pregnancy. The sequence derives from a female donor in good health, enrolled as a control in a pregnancy study. CDR3 amino acids: CAWSRGGSAGGSYEQYF. For the CDR3, the DNA is TGTGCCTGGAGTAGGGGTGGTTCAGCGGGGGGTTCCTACGAGCAGTACTTC.